A selection of T cell receptor beta chains follows, all from one sample in a study of graft-versus-host responses after intestinal transplantation. Profiling relied on immunoSEQ multiplex PCR, and the TCRdb table lists in-frame clones only, not all of them. The data show more than 45,000 clones, with roughly 89% seen just once and 2.5% to 3% held by the top ten. This specimen was PBMCs, taken about 120 days after intestinal transplantation. The receptor set was obtained from a human patient who received an intestinal transplant, so some T cells may come from the graft donor. CDR3s include the opening cysteine and the closing phenylalanine or tryptophan. D genes are given only for firm matches. A clone size is listed for some rows: how often the clone was seen (once, few, many), or a class if it is expanded.

j_call clone_size v_call d_call cdr3_nt cdr3_aa
TRBJ2-6 once TRBV4-2 TRBD1 TGTGCCAGCAGCCAACCCGGGACAGGTGGTTCTGGGGCCAACGTCCTGACTTTC CASSQPGTGGSGANVLTF
TRBJ2-7 NA TRBV15 NA TGTGCCACCAGCAGCCCCCAGGGATACGAGCAGTACTTC CATSSPQGYEQYF
TRBJ1-3 once TRBV9 NA TGTGCCAGCAGCGTAGCAGGCAGCTCTGGAAACACCATATATTTT CASSVAGSSGNTIYF
TRBJ2-1 NA TRBV9 NA TGTGCCAGCAGCGTGGACGGGAGATACTATGAGCAGTTCTTC CASSVDGRYYEQFF
TRBJ2-7 NA TRBV6-1 TRBD1 TGTGCCAGTTCAGGGGGCTTTGGGGGCGAGCAGTACTTC CASSGGFGGEQYF
TRBJ1-1 NA TRBV5-1 TRBD1 TGCGCCAGCAGATCCGGGACAGGGGGCTTCACTGAAGCTTTCTTT CASRSGTGGFTEAFF
TRBJ2-7 NA TRBV28 NA TGTGCCAGCAGCTACTTACAAGGGGCGAGACACGAGCAGTACTTC CASSYLQGARHEQYF
TRBJ1-4 NA TRBV7-9 NA TGTGCCAGCAGCCCGGTCGGAGCGGATGAAAAACTGTTTTTT CASSPVGADEKLFF
TRBJ2-3 NA TRBV10-3 TRBD1 TGTGCCATCAGTGAGTCGAGCCCCAGAGGGGGCCTCACCACAGATACGCAGTATTTT CAISESSPRGGLTTDTQYF
TRBJ2-5 NA TRBV11-3 TRBD1 TGTGCCAGCAGCCGGAACAGGGGGTTACAAGAGACCCAGTACTTC CASSRNRGLQETQYF
TRBJ2-3 NA TRBV19 TRBD1 TGTGCCGTTGAGGGGGCGGTAGATACGCAGTATTTT CAVEGAVDTQYF
TRBJ1-1 once TRBV11-2 TRBD1 TGTGCCAGCAGCTTATGGGACAGGGAAAAGGGGACTGAAGCTTTCTTT CASSLWDREKGTEAFF
TRBJ2-7 NA TRBV4-1 NA TGCGCCAGCAGCCAAGATCCCCAGTACGAGCAGTACTTC CASSQDPQYEQYF
TRBJ2-3 once TRBV11-1 NA TGTGCCAGCAGCATAAGGGCCACCGGAGATACGCAGTATTTT CASSIRATGDTQYF
TRBJ2-7 NA TRBV28 TRBD2 TGTGCCAGCAGTACAACCGGGACTAGGACCTACGAGCAGTACTTC CASSTTGTRTYEQYF
TRBJ2-3 NA TRBV6-1 NA TGTGCCTTGCTCACAGCCAACACAGATACGCAGTATTTT CALLTANTDTQYF
TRBJ2-2 NA TRBV5-1 NA TGCGCCAGCAGCTTGGTTTGGGGATCCGGGGAGCTGTTTTTT CASSLVWGSGELFF
TRBJ2-3 NA TRBV2 NA TGTGCCAGCAGCCAGGGTGCTAATTCCGATACGCAGTATTTT CASSQGANSDTQYF
TRBJ2-1 NA TRBV5-6 TRBD2 TGTGCCAGCAGCGGAGGCTTAGCGGGGGGCTTTTTCGATGAGCAGTTCTTC CASSGGLAGGFFDEQFF
TRBJ2-1 few TRBV28 NA TGTGCCAGCAGTAACCGCGGGTTTAGGGAGTTCTTC CASSNRGFREFF
TRBJ2-3 NA TRBV5-1 TRBD2 TGCGCCAGCAGTTATCTAGCGGGGGGCGGCGCAGATACGCAGTATTTT CASSYLAGGGADTQYF
TRBJ2-7 NA TRBV6-1 TRBD1 TGTGCCAGCAGGCCCCGGGACAGTTCCTACGAGCAGTACTTC CASRPRDSSYEQYF
TRBJ2-6 NA TRBV2 TRBD1 TGTGCCAGCAATCCGGGACAGGGGAAGACTGGGGCCAACGTCCTGACTTTC CASNPGQGKTGANVLTF
TRBJ1-2 NA TRBV7-9 TRBD1 TGTGCCAGCAGCCTTACGGGACAGGGAGGCTACACCTTC CASSLTGQGGYTF
TRBJ2-5 once TRBV2 NA TGTGCCAGCAATCAAGAGACCCAGTACTTC CASNQETQYF
TRBJ1-1 NA TRBV6-6 NA TGTGCCAGCAGTTACAACAGGGAGACTGAAGCTTTCTTT CASSYNRETEAFF
TRBJ2-1 NA TRBV11-3 NA TGTGCCAGCAGCCCAGGTCCTGGGGAAGTATCCTACAATGAGCAGTTCTTC CASSPGPGEVSYNEQFF
TRBJ2-5 few TRBV6-1 TRBD1 TGTGCCAGCAGTGAAGTCGGCGGGACAGGGGGAGAGACCCAGTACTTC CASSEVGGTGGETQYF
TRBJ1-6 few TRBV18 TRBD1 TGTGCCAGCTCACCCTCACAGGGGGGGAATAATTCACCCCTCCACTTT CASSPSQGGNNSPLHF
TRBJ1-1 NA TRBV27 NA TGTGCCAGCACCGGGGACGGCCCTGAAGCTTTCTTT CASTGDGPEAFF
TRBJ2-7 NA TRBV6-6 NA TGTGCCAGCAGTTCACGGACAGCCTACGAGCAGTACTTC CASSSRTAYEQYF
TRBJ1-2 few TRBV18 NA TGTGCCAGCTCACCACCGATGGGGAGCTATGGCTACACCTTC CASSPPMGSYGYTF
TRBJ2-7 NA TRBV4-1 NA TGCGCCAGCAGCCAACTACTTCAGGGTTACGAGCAGTACTTC CASSQLLQGYEQYF
TRBJ2-7 NA TRBV27 NA TGTGCCAGCAGCCCCCAACCTGGGGGGAGCTCCTACGAGCAGTACTTC CASSPQPGGSSYEQYF
TRBJ2-6 NA TRBV18 NA TGTGCCAGCTCAGCAACCCCGGGATCTGGGGCCAACGTCCTGACTTTC CASSATPGSGANVLTF
TRBJ2-1 NA TRBV6-5 NA TGTGCCAGCAGTTACATGAGGGGGGCTTACAATGAGCAGTTCTTC CASSYMRGAYNEQFF
TRBJ2-7 NA TRBV5-4 TRBD1 TGTGCCAGCAGCTCCTGGACAGGGGTCCCCTACGAGCAGTACTTC CASSSWTGVPYEQYF
TRBJ1-5 NA TRBV28 TRBD1 TGTGCCAGCCGGACAGGAGGCCATCAGCCCCAGCATTTT CASRTGGHQPQHF
TRBJ2-1 NA TRBV11-3 NA TGTGCCAGCAGCTTGGGCGGGTACAATGAGCAGTTCTTC CASSLGGYNEQFF